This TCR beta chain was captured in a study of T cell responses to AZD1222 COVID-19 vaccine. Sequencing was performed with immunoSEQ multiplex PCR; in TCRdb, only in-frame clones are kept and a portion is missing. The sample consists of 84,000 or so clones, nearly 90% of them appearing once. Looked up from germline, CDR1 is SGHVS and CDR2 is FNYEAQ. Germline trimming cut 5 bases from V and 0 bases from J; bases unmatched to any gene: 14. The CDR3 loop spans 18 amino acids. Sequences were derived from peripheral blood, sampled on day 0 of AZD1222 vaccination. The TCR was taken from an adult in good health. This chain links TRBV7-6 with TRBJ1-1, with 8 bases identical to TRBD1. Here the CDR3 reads CASSLLTPGGAMNTEAFF. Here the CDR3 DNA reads TGTGCCAGCAGCCTATTGACTCCAGGGGGCGCCATGAACACTGAAGCTTTCTTT.